The source of this TCR beta chain is a study of T cell responses to AZD1222 COVID-19 vaccine. Across the study: Pooled in the analysis were second doses at about 4 or about 12 weeks. Study-wide results and caveats: Unmutated variant regions are reportedly targeted by nearly half of spike-specific TCRs. Dominant at 160-218 and 743-854, vaccine-associated CD4 TCRs also spanned spike.

TCRdb's copy holds only in-frame clones and misses some; the assay was immunoSEQ multiplex PCR. The profile shows 92,000 or so clones, 75% to 90% of them singletons. About this clone: Antigen: not known.

Germline CDR1 is LNHDA and CDR2 is SQIVND (reference sequence). V dropped 5 bases and J dropped 6 bases, with 15 bases sitting between them. The CDR3 is 14 amino acids. The source was peripheral blood, collected on day 0 of AZD1222 vaccination. The receptor's source is an adult in good health. The rearrangement uses TRBV19 and TRBJ2-3; D ambiguous. The CDR3 sequence is CASSFSALVDTQYF. The CDR3 DNA is TGTGCCAGTAGTTTCAGCGCGTTGGTGGATACGCAGTATTTT.